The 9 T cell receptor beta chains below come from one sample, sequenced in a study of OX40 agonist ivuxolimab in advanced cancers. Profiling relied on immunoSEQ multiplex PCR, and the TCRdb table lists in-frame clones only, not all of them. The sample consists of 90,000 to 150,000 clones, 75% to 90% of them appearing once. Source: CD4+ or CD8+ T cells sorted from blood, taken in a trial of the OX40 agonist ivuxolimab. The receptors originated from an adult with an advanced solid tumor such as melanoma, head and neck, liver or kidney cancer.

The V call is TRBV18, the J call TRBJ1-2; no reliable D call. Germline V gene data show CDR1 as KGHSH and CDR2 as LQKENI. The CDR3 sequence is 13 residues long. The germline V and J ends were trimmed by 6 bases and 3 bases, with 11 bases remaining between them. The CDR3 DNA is TGTGCCAGCTCTCCTCCGGATTACTATGGCTACACCTTC. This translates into CASSPPDYYGYTF.

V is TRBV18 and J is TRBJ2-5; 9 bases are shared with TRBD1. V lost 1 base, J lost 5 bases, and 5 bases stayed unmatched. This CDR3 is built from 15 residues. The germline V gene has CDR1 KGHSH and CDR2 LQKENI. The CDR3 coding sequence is TGTGCCAGCTCACCACGGACAGGGGAAGGCGAGACCCAGTACTTC. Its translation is CASSPRTGEGETQYF.

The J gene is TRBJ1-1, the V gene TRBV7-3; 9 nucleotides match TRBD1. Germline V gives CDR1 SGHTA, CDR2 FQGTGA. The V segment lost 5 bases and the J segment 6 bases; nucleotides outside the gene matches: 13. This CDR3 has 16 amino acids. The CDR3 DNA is TGTGCCAGCAGCCTTCACGATGGGACAGGGCGCGCTGAAGCTTTCTTT. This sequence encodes CASSLHDGTGRAEAFF.

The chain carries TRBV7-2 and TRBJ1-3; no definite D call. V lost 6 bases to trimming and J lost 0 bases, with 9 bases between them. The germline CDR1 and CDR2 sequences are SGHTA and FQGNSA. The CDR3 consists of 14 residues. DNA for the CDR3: TGTGCCAGCAGAGTGAGAAGCTCTGGAAACACCATATATTTT. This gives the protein CASRVRSSGNTIYF.

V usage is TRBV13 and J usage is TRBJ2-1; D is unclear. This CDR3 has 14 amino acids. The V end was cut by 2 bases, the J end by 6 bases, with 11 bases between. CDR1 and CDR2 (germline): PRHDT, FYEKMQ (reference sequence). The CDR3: CASSLLVGSNEQFF. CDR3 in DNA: TGTGCCAGCAGCTTACTTGTGGGTTCCAATGAGCAGTTCTTC.

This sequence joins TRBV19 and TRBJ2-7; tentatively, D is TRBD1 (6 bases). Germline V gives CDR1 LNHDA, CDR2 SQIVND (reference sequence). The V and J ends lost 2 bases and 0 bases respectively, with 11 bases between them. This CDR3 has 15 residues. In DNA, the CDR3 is TGTGCCAGTAGTATAAATAGGGGGTACTCCTACGAGCAGTACTTC. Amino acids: CASSINRGYSYEQYF.

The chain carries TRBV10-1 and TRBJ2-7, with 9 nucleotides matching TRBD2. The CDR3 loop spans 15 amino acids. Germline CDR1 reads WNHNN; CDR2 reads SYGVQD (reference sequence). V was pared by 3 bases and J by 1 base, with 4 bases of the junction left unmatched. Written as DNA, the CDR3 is TGCGCCAGCAGTGACTCCAGCGGGGGGTCCTACGAGCAGTACTTC. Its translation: CASSDSSGGSYEQYF.

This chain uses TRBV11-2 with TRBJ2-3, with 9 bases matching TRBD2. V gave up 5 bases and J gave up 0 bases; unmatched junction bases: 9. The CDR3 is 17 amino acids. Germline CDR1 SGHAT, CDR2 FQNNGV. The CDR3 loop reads CASSPRVAGASTDTQYF. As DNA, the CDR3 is TGTGCCAGCAGCCCTCGGGTAGCGGGAGCTAGCACAGATACGCAGTATTTT.

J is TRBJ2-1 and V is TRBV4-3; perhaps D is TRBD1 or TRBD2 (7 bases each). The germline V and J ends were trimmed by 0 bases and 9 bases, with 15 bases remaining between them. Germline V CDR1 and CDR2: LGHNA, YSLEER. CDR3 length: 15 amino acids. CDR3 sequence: CASSQEEGRGGEQFF. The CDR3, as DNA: TGCGCCAGCAGCCAAGAAGAGGGCAGGGGGGGTGAGCAGTTCTTC.